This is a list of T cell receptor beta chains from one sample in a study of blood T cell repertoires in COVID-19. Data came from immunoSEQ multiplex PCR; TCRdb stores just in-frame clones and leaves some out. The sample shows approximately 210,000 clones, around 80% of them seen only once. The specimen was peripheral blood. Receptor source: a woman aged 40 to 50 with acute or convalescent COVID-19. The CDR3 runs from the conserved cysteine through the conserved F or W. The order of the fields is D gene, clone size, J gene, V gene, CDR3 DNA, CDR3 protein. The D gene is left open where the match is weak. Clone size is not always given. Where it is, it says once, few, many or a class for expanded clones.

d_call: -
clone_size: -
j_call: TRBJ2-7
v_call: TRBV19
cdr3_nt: TGTGCCAGTAGTATAAGTTCGGCTAGCGCCGAGCAGTACTTC
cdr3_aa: CASSISSASAEQYF

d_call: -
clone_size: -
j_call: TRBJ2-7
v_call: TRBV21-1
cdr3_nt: TGTGCCAGCAGCGACTCCTGGGTTTACTCAAGGGGGAAATCCTACGAGCAGTACTTC
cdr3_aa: CASSDSWVYSRGKSYEQYF

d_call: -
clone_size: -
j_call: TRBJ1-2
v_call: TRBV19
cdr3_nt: TGTGCCAGTAGTATAAGCAGGAACTATGGCTACACCTTC
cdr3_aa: CASSISRNYGYTF

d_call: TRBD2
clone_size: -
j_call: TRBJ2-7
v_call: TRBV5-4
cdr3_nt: TGTGCCAGCAGGACTAGCGGGAGCCTGGCCTACGAGCAGTACTTC
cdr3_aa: CASRTSGSLAYEQYF

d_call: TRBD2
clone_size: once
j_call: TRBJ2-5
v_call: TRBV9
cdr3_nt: TGTGCCAGCAGCGTACTAGCGGGGGCCCCGAGGGAGACCCAGTACTTC
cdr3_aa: CASSVLAGAPRETQYF

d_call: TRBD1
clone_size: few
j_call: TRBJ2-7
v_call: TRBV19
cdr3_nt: TGTGCCAGTAGGGGGACAGCAGCGGCCTACGAGCAGTACTTC
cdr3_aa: CASRGTAAAYEQYF

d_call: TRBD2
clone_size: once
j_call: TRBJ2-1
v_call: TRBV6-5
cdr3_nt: TGTGCCAGCAGTCCAACTAGCGGGAGGGGGAATGAGCAGTTCTTC
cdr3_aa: CASSPTSGRGNEQFF

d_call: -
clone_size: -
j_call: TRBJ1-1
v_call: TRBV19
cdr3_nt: TGTGCCAGCACCCTTTACAGGGCGAACACTGAAGCTTTCTTT
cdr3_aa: CASTLYRANTEAFF

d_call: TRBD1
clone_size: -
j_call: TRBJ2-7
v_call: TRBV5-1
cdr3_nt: TGCGCCAGCAGCTTGATCAGGGGGCAGGGCGAGCAGTACTTC
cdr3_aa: CASSLIRGQGEQYF

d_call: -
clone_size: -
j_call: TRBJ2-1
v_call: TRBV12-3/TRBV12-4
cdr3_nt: TGTGCCAGCAGCCGCGACAGCTACAATGAGCAGTTCTTC
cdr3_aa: CASSRDSYNEQFF

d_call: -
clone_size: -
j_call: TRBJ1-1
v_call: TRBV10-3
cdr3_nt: TGTGCCATCAGTGGGGAGGGGAGGAACACTGAAGCTTTCTTT
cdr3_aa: CAISGEGRNTEAFF

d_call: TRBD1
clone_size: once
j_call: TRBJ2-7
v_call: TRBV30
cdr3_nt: TGTGCCTGGAGAGATACAGGGGTCGAGCAGTACTTC
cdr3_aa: CAWRDTGVEQYF

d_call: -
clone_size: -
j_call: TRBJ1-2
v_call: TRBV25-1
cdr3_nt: TGTGCCAGCAGTGAATATCCAAGGGGAGGGGCCTATAACTATGGCTACACCTTC
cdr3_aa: CASSEYPRGGAYNYGYTF

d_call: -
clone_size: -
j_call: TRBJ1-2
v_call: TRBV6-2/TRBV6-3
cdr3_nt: TGTGCCAGCAGTTTACAGGCCAACTATGGCTACACCTTC
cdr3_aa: CASSLQANYGYTF

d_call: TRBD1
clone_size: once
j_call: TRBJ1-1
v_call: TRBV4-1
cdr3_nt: TGCGCCAGCAGCTCCAGGACAGGGGTGGACACTGAAGCTTTCTTT
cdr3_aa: CASSSRTGVDTEAFF

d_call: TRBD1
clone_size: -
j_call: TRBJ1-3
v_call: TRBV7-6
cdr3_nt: TGTGCCAGCAGCTCCCGGGACAGTGGAAACACCATATATTTT
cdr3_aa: CASSSRDSGNTIYF

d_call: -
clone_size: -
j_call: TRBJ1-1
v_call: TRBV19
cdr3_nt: TGTGCCAGTAGTCCGCGGACAGAAGCTGAAGCTTTCTTT
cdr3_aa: CASSPRTEAEAFF

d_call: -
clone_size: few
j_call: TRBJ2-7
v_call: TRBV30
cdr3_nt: TGTGCCGGGGAGTCGGGGAACTCCTACGAGCAGTACTTC
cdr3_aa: CAGESGNSYEQYF

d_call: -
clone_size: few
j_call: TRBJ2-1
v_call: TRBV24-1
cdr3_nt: TGTGCCACCAGTGACCCATCAGGTACCTACAATGAGCAGTTCTTC
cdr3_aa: CATSDPSGTYNEQFF

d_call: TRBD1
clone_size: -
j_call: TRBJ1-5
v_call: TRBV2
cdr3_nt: TGTGCCAGCAGGGCCCGACAGGGAATCGGGAGTCAGCCCCAGCATTTT
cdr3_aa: CASRARQGIGSQPQHF

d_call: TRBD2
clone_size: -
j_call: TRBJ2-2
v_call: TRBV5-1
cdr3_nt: TGCGCCAGCAGCGCGGAGGGACTATTCACTTTATTCCCAGACACCGGGGAGCTGTTTTTT
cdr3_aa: CASSAEGLFTLFPDTGELFF

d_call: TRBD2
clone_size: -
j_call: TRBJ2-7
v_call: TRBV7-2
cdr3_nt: TGCGCCAGCAGCCCCGGGACTAGCGGGAATAAGCAGTACTTC
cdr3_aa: CASSPGTSGNKQYF

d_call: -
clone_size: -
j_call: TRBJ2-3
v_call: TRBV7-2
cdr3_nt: TGTGCCAGCTCCACCACTGTAGCCAGCTATACGCAGTATTTT
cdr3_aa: CASSTTVASYTQYF

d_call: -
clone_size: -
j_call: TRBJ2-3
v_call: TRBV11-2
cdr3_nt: TGTGCCAGCAGCTTAGGTCGCGTGGGCACAGATACGCAGTATTTT
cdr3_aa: CASSLGRVGTDTQYF

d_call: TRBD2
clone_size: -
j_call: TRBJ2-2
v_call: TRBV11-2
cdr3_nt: TGTGCCAGCAGCCCGCAGACGGGAGGGCGAGGAACCGGGGAGCTGTTTTTT
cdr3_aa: CASSPQTGGRGTGELFF

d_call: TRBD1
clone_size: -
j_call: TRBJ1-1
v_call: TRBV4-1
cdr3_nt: TGCGCCAGCAGCCAGGGACAGGGGAAGAACACTGAAGCTTTCTTT
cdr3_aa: CASSQGQGKNTEAFF

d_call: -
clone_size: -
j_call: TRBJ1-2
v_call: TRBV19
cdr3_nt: TGTGCCAGTAACGACAGAACAGCTTCCTATGGCTACACCTTC
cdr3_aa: CASNDRTASYGYTF

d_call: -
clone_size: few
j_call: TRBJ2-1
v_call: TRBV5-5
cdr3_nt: TGTGCCAGCAGCATTGACAGCTACAATGAGCAGTTCTTC
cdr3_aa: CASSIDSYNEQFF

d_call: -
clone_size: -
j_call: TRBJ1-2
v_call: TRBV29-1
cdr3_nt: TGCAGCGTTGACTTAGGGGAAGGGCTCTATGGCTACACCTTC
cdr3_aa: CSVDLGEGLYGYTF

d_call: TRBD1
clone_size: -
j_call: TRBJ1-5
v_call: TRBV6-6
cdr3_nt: TGTGCCAGCAGTTACTTGACAGGGGGAGATCAGCCCCAGCATTTT
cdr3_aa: CASSYLTGGDQPQHF

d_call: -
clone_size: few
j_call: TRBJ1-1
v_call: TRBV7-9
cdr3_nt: TGTGCCAGCAGCTTAGGTGACTACACTGAAGCTTTCTTT
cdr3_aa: CASSLGDYTEAFF

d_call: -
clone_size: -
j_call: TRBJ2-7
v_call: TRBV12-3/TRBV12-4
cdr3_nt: TGTGCCAGCAGTTTTACTAGCAACGAGCAGTACTTC
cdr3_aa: CASSFTSNEQYF

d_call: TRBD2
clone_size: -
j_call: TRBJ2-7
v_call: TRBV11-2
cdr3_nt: TGTGCCAGCAGTCCGACTAGCGGGGGTTACGAGCAGTACTTC
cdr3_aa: CASSPTSGGYEQYF

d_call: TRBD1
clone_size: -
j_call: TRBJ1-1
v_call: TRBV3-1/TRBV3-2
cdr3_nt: TGTGCCAGCAGCAGACAGGGGGGGGTGGGAAGCACTGAAGCTTTCTTT
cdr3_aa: CASSRQGGVGSTEAFF

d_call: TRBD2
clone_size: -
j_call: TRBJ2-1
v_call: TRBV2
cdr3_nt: TGTGCCACCCTCCGGAACGGGGGGGCCTATGAGCAGTTCTTC
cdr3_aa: CATLRNGGAYEQFF

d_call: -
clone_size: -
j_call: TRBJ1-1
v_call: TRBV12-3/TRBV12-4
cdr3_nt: TGTGCCAGCAGTTTGGGGCTAAACACTGAAGCTTTCTTT
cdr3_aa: CASSLGLNTEAFF

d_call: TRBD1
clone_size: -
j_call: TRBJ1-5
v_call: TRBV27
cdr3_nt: TGTGCCAGCAGTTCGACAGGGACGGGAATTTATAGTAGCAATCAGCCCCAGCATTTT
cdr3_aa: CASSSTGTGIYSSNQPQHF

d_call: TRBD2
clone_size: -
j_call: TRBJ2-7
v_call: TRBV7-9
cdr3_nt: TGTGCCAGCAGCTTACTAGCGGTAATGGGGTACGAGCAGTACTTC
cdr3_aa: CASSLLAVMGYEQYF

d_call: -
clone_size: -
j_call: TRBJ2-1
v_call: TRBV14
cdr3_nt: TGTGCCAGCAGCCACAGGGGACCGACAAATCACAATGAGCAGTTCTTC
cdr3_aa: CASSHRGPTNHNEQFF

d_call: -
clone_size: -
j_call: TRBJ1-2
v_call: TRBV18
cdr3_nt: TGTGCCAGCTCGCCTGGGGGCAGGGGCTATGGCTACACCTTC
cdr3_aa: CASSPGGRGYGYTF

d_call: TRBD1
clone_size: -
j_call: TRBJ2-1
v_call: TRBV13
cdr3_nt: TGTGCCAGCAGCCCCAGTCCGGGACAGCCCAACAATGAGCAGTTCTTC
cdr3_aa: CASSPSPGQPNNEQFF

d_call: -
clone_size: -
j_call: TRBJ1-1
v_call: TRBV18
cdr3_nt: TGTGCCAGCTCACTCGACAGGAACACTGAAGCTTTCTTT
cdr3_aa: CASSLDRNTEAFF

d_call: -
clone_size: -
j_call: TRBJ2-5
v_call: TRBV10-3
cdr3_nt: TGTGCCACGTCGAATACAGGGACACCGGGAGAGACCCAGTACTTC
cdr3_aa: CATSNTGTPGETQYF

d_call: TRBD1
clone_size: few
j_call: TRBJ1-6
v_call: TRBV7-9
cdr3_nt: TGTGCCAGCAGCTCCGGACAGGGCCGAACCCTCCACTTT
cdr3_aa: CASSSGQGRTLHF

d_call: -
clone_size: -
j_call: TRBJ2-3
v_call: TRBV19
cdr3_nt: TGTGCCAGTAGTATCACCCCTAACCCGGGCACAGATACGCAGTATTTT
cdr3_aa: CASSITPNPGTDTQYF

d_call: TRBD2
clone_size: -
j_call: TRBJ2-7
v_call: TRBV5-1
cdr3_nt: TGCGCCAGCAGCTCGGGGATGGCGACTAGCGGGGCGCCCTACGAGCAGTACTTC
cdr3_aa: CASSSGMATSGAPYEQYF